This T cell receptor beta chain was obtained from a study of early T cells in non-severe SARS-CoV-2 infection. TCRdb recomputed calls from the 5' RACE reads with MiXCR, one row per CDR3 protein. The sample has over 50,000 distinct CDR3 sequences, 10% to 13% seen once. This clonotype was picked up many times. The V gene lost 7 bases and the J gene lost 4 bases, with 16 bases spanning the gap. This CDR3 has 13 residues. Looked up from germline, CDR1 is SQVTM and CDR2 is ANQGSEA. This rearrangement joins TRBV29-1 to TRBJ1-2; D gene ambiguous. Sequenced material: whole blood. The TCR comes from an adult who was a healthcare worker with PCR-confirmed SARS-CoV-2 infection or an uninfected control (not recorded which). The CDR3 region has the DNA TGCAGCGCCTACGGCCCCGACACCTATGGCTACACCTTC. Translation gives CSAYGPDTYGYTF.